Detailed here is one TCR beta chain. Its cognate antigen is unknown. The entry originates in a study of cytomegalovirus exposure and HLA in healthy donors. Across the study: Sequencing of some 190 million T cells in an earlier analysis found 120 million or so unique TCR beta sequences. Points from the study as a whole: Earlier analysis found most TCR beta V segments productive about 87% or about 30% of the time. In a later analysis, TCR beta V- and J-gene trimming was associated with a missense DCLRE1C variant. The authors enumerated 150 to 200 TCR beta chains as linked to cytomegalovirus.

Trimming removed 5 bases from V and 6 bases from J; junction bases left unmatched: 8. This CDR3 has 15 amino acids. Per the germline V gene, CDR1 is SEHNR and CDR2 is FQNEAQ (reference sequence). This PCR relied on a set of 60 Vbeta primers and 13 Jbeta primers. Method: immunoSEQ multiplex PCR; TCRdb's copy keeps in-frame clones and lacks some. The sample's table shows tens of thousands of clones. The specimen was PBMCs. This sequence joins TRBV7-9 and TRBJ2-1; 9 bases align to TRBD1. This TCR came from a man aged 45-65 years in good health and CMV-seronegative. The CDR3: CASSLGQGRVNEQFF. As DNA, the CDR3 is TGTGCCAGCAGCCTTGGACAGGGGCGAGTCAATGAGCAGTTCTTC.